Below, 27 T cell receptor beta chains from the same sample are listed, as sequenced in a study of cytomegalovirus exposure and HLA in healthy donors (dated by TCRdb to the late 2010s). The receptor library was made with the immunoSEQ multiplex PCR assay. For the multiplex PCR, a mixture combining 60 forward primers for TCR Vbeta segments and 13 reverse primers for TCR Jbeta segments was used. TCRdb retrieved this table from immuneACCESS and kept in-frame rearrangements only. Not all clones are present; in checked studies, unresolved V genes account for under half, and no reason is known for the remainder. The sample profile shows approximately 200,000 clones; roughly 85% of them were found once. The ten largest make up about 4.6% of the sample. Sequencing was performed on PBMCs. These receptors originate from a woman aged 30 to 39 in good health and CMV-seropositive.

CDR3 residues: CASSIGQGTEAFF. CDR3 bases: TGTGCCAGTAGTATCGGGCAGGGAACTGAAGCTTTCTTT. V is TRBV19 and J is TRBJ1-1; weak D call: TRBD1 (5 bases). With 3 bases removed from V and 5 bases from J, the gap between germline ends came to 10 bases. In germline, CDR1 is LNHDA, CDR2 SQIVND (reference sequence). This CDR3 comprises 13 residues.

The sample holds a few counts of this clone. V gene TRBV19 combines with J gene TRBJ2-7; 10 nucleotides match TRBD2. The germline CDR1 and CDR2 sequences are LNHDA and SQIVND (reference sequence). CDR3 length equals 14 residues. After removal of 5 bases from V and 3 bases from J, the junction contained 4 bases not matched to a gene. CDR3 in amino acids: CASSVGTSDYEQYF. Written as DNA, the CDR3 is TGTGCCAGTAGTGTCGGGACTAGCGACTACGAGCAGTACTTC.

This clone came up a few times. The V and J genes are TRBV7-8 and TRBJ2-7; 8 bases are shared with TRBD2. V lost 3 bases, J lost 6 bases, and 1 base stayed unmatched. Germline assignment: CDR1 SGHVS and CDR2 FQNEAQ. The CDR3 extends over 12 amino acids. CDR3 sequence: CASSFGRAEQYF. The CDR3 region has the DNA TGTGCCAGCAGCTTCGGGAGGGCCGAGCAGTACTTC.

The CDR3 nucleotides are TGTGCCAGCAGCACCTGGACAGGGTACGAGCAGTACTTC. This codes for CASSTWTGYEQYF. The chain uses TRBV5-5 and TRBJ2-7; TRBD1 agrees at 8 bases. V was clipped by 4 bases and J by 4 bases; unmatched bases: 4. CDR1 and CDR2 (germline): SGHKS, YYEKEE (reference sequence). The CDR3 sequence is 13 residues long.

The J gene is TRBJ2-3, the V gene TRBV4-3, with 8 bases lining up with TRBD2. Germline values: CDR1 LGHNA, CDR2 YSLEER. The ends lost 1 base at V and 6 bases at J; junction bases unmatched: 3. This CDR3 has 14 residues. The CDR3 region has the DNA TGCGCCAGCAGCCAAGTGCGCGGGGGGGATACGCAGTATTTT. Amino acid sequence: CASSQVRGGDTQYF.

The chain employs TRBV11-3 and TRBJ2-5, with D possibly TRBD2 on 5 matching bases. Trimming cost V 3 bases and J 10 bases, with 21 bases left between them. The V gene's germline CDR1 is SGHNT and CDR2 YENEEA. This CDR3 is built from 15 residues. The DNA for the CDR3 is TGTGCCAGCAGCTTTGTAATTGCTGAATACGGGGACCAGTACTTC. This translates into CASSFVIAEYGDQYF.

J is TRBJ2-1 and V is TRBV6-6; no clear D gene. This CDR3 has 14 residues. CDR1 is MNHNY, CDR2 SVGAGI, per germline (reference sequence). V was clipped by 0 bases and J by 9 bases, with 12 bases between them. The CDR3 coding sequence is TGTGCCAGCAGTTACTCGGAGACCGGGTTTGAGCAGTTCTTC. It codes for CASSYSETGFEQFF.

This chain uses TRBV2 with TRBJ1-2; no clear D. CDR1 is SNHLY, CDR2 FYNNEI, per germline. CDR3 length: 14 amino acids. Trimming removed 6 bases at V and 4 bases at J, with 15 bases between. CDR3 sequence reads: CASRVTGFSYGYTF. CDR3 DNA: TGTGCCAGCAGGGTGACGGGATTCTCCTATGGCTACACCTTC.

Turning to this clone: Additional DNA sequences in this sample encode the identical CDR3. The J gene is TRBJ2-7, the V gene TRBV9; the match to TRBD2 covers 7 bases. CDR1 and CDR2 (germline): SGDLS, YYNGEE. CDR3 length: 14 amino acids. V shed 0 bases, J shed 4 bases, and the junction held 4 bases outside the gene matches. CDR3 in amino acids: CASSVGGGYYEQYF. The DNA for the CDR3 is TGTGCCAGCAGCGTAGGGGGAGGGTATTACGAGCAGTACTTC.

J is TRBJ2-7 and V is TRBV7-2, with a weak D call TRBD2 (6 bases). Looked up from germline, CDR1 is SGHTA and CDR2 is FQGNSA. The CDR3 loop spans 15 amino acids. Trimming removed 2 bases from V and 3 bases from J, with 14 bases in between. DNA of the CDR3: TGTGCCAGCAGCTTAATCCGTGGGGGGAACTACGAGCAGTACTTC. It codes for CASSLIRGGNYEQYF.

By proportion, this clone is medium-sized. V and J are TRBV11-3 and TRBJ2-5; a weak D match, TRBD2 (7 bases). The CDR3 is 17 amino acids. The V gene lost 0 bases and the J gene lost 5 bases, with 19 bases spanning the gap. Germline CDR1 is SGHNT and CDR2 is YENEEA. This chain's CDR3 is CASSLDRLGRGGETQYF. CDR3 in DNA: TGTGCCAGCAGCTTAGATCGACTTGGTAGGGGGGGCGAGACCCAGTACTTC.

The rearrangement uses TRBV10-2 and TRBJ1-1; 8 bases fit TRBD1. CDR3 length equals 15 residues. The V gene end was trimmed by 2 bases and the J gene end by 1 base; junction bases not matched to a gene: 3. The V gene's germline CDR1 is WSHSY and CDR2 SAAADI. The CDR3 is CASSEAGTGNTEAFF. The CDR3, as DNA: TGCGCCAGCAGTGAGGCCGGGACAGGGAACACTGAAGCTTTCTTT.

The V gene is TRBV5-5, the J gene TRBJ1-1, with D possibly matching TRBD1 (6 bases). This CDR3 region has 13 residues. V was cut by 3 bases and J by 1 base, with 7 bases left in between. CDR1 is SGHKS, CDR2 YYEKEE, per germline (reference sequence). CDR3 loop: CASSSRGNTEAFF. DNA for the CDR3: TGTGCCAGCAGCTCCAGGGGGAACACTGAAGCTTTCTTT.

The chain is built from TRBV6-5 and TRBJ2-3, with 9 bases matching TRBD1. There are 14 residues in the CDR3. Germline assignment: CDR1 MNHEY and CDR2 SVGAGI. V lost 6 bases, J lost 4 bases, and 5 bases stayed unmatched. CDR3 sequence: CASRRQGDPDTQYF. The CDR3 region has the DNA TGTGCCAGCAGAAGACAGGGGGACCCAGATACGCAGTATTTT.

The V gene is TRBV6-1, the J gene TRBJ1-2; TRBD1 might be the D (5 bases). With 7 bases removed from V and 3 bases from J, the gap between germline ends came to 15 bases. The CDR3 runs 14 residues. Germline CDR1 and CDR2: MNHNS and SASEGT. The CDR3: CASITPGYDYGYTF. The CDR3, as DNA: TGTGCCAGCATCACCCCAGGGTATGACTATGGCTACACCTTC.

This clone was found a few times. This chain connects TRBV15 to TRBJ1-1; 9 bases are a match to TRBD1. Germline CDR1 LNHNV, CDR2 YYDKDF (reference sequence). After removal of 3 bases from V and 5 bases from J, the junction contained 7 bases not matched to a gene. This CDR3 region has 15 residues. CDR3 DNA sequence: TGTGCCACCAGCAGGTCTGGACAGGGGAGGACTGAAGCTTTCTTT. Residues: CATSRSGQGRTEAFF.

The genes are TRBV2 and TRBJ2-7; 8 nucleotides agree with TRBD1. Germline CDR1 reads SNHLY; CDR2 reads FYNNEI. The CDR3 spans 15 residues. V dropped 5 bases and J dropped 0; count of bases not matched to a gene: 6. The CDR3 DNA is TGTGCCAGCAGTCAGGACAGGGTCAGCTCCTACGAGCAGTACTTC. Its protein product is CASSQDRVSSYEQYF.

The rearrangement uses TRBV10-2 and TRBJ2-1, with 8 nucleotides matching TRBD2. This CDR3 contains 17 residues. Germline V CDR1 and CDR2: WSHSY, SAAADI. The ends lost 0 bases at V and 7 bases at J; junction bases unmatched: 11. The CDR3 DNA reads as TGCGCCAGCAGTGAGTCGTTGGGACTAGGTATTAGGAATGAGCAGTTCTTC. It encodes CASSESLGLGIRNEQFF.

J is TRBJ2-3 and V is TRBV2; D might be TRBD2 (6 bases). Trimming removed 7 bases from V and 0 bases from J, with 14 bases in between. Germline loops: CDR1 SNHLY, CDR2 FYNNEI. The CDR3 covers 15 residues. The CDR3 region is CASKALASSTDTQYF. CDR3 in DNA: TGTGCCAGCAAAGCCCTAGCGTCTAGCACAGATACGCAGTATTTT.

This chain links TRBV5-6 with TRBJ1-1; D not resolved. CDR1 and CDR2 (germline): SGHDT, YYEEEE. This CDR3 is built from 12 residues. Trimming took off 1 base at V and 5 bases at J, with 6 bases between the two ends. The CDR3 DNA sequence: TGTGCCAGCAGCTTGTACGGGACTGAAGCTTTCTTT. Encoded protein: CASSLYGTEAFF.

This chain links TRBV19 with TRBJ1-5, with D perhaps TRBD1 (5 bases). There are 13 residues in the CDR3. Deletions cut 4 bases from V and 5 bases from J, with 9 bases between. In germline, CDR1 is LNHDA, CDR2 SQIVND (reference sequence). The CDR3, as DNA: TGTGCCAGTAGTAGACAGAGAGATCAGCCCCAGCATTTT. Its translation is CASSRQRDQPQHF.

This clone was detected only a few times. In the same sample, other DNA sequences code for this CDR3. This chain links TRBV6-5 with TRBJ2-3; the match to TRBD2 covers 8 bases. The germline gives CDR1 MNHEY, CDR2 SVGAGI. J lost 1 base, V lost 3 bases, and 3 bases had no gene match. This CDR3 region has 15 residues. This chain's CDR3 is CASSYSGARTDTQYF. CDR3 nucleotides: TGTGCCAGCAGTTATAGCGGGGCCCGCACAGATACGCAGTATTTT.

The V and J genes are TRBV9 and TRBJ2-3; 7 bases match TRBD2. Germline CDR1 and CDR2: SGDLS and YYNGEE. The CDR3 contains 16 residues. With 0 bases clipped from V and 7 bases from J, the junction kept 11 bases outside the gene matches. This CDR3 is CASSVGTTAGIHTQYF. Written as DNA, the CDR3 is TGTGCCAGCAGCGTAGGTACGACAGCGGGAATCCATACGCAGTATTTT. The full variable domain, in which reference TRBV9 and TRBJ2-3 provide the parts outside the CDR3, is DSGVTQTPKHLITATGQRVTLRCSPRSGDLSVYWYQQSLDQGLQFLIQYYNGEERAKGNILERFSAQQFPDLHSELNLSSLELGDSALYFCASSVGTTAGIHTQYFGPGTRLTVL.

The chain links TRBV5-6 to TRBJ2-4; D gene uncertain. The CDR3 covers 12 residues. V lost 0 bases, J lost 7 bases, and 5 bases lay in between. The germline V gene has CDR1 SGHDT and CDR2 YYEEEE. The CDR3 loop reads CASSLGQNIQYF. CDR3 coding DNA: TGTGCCAGCAGCTTGGGCCAGAACATTCAGTACTTC. Combining the CDR3 with reference TRBV5-6 and TRBJ2-4 gives the whole variable domain DAGVTQSPTHLIKTRGQQVTLRCSPKSGHDTVSWYQQALGQGPQFIFQYYEEEERQRGNFPDRFSGHQFPNYSSELNVNALLLGDSALYLCASSLGQNIQYFGAGTRLSVL.

The chain joins TRBV4-3 to TRBJ1-4; 7 nucleotides line up with TRBD1. The junction had 13 bases not matched to a gene; V was cut back by 1 base and J by 8 bases. The CDR3 loop spans 17 amino acids. Per germline, CDR1 LGHNA and CDR2 YSLEER. As DNA, the CDR3 is TGCGCCAGCAGCCAAGTGCCTGACCGGGACAGAGGGGAAAAACTGTTTTTT. This gives the protein CASSQVPDRDRGEKLFF.

This clone was counted a few times. V and J are TRBV7-9 and TRBJ2-1; 10 bases match TRBD2. V was pared by 5 bases and J by 7 bases, with 8 bases of the junction left unmatched. Germline V gene sequence: CDR1 SEHNR, CDR2 FQNEAQ (reference sequence). The CDR3 extends over 15 amino acids. The CDR3 sequence is CASSPRRAGGNEQFF. For the CDR3, the DNA is TGTGCCAGCAGCCCCCGGCGAGCGGGAGGGAATGAGCAGTTCTTC. Together with reference TRBV7-9 and TRBJ2-1, the CDR3 gives the full variable domain: DTGVSQNPRHKITKRGQNVTFRCDPISEHNRLYWYRQTLGQGPEFLTYFQNEAQLEKSRLLSDRFSAERPKGSFSTLEIQRTEQGDSAMYLCASSPRRAGGNEQFFGPGTRLTVL.

The V gene is TRBV7-2, the J gene TRBJ2-3, with D hard to call. CDR3 length: 12 residues. The V gene lost 2 bases and the J gene lost 4 bases, with 4 bases spanning the gap. Germline V gene data show CDR1 as SGHTA and CDR2 as FQGNSA. The CDR3 coding sequence is TGTGCCAGCAGCTTATCAGCAGATACGCAGTATTTT. This sequence encodes CASSLSADTQYF.